This T cell receptor (beta chain) was found in a study of T cells in Graves' hyperthyroidism and ophthalmopathy. Notes on the study in general: By a 13 V-J model, ophthalmopathy was set apart from stable hyperthyroidism. Blood held most thyroid clonotypes expanded above 0.001 frequency.

The V gene end was trimmed by 3 bases and the J gene end by 2 bases; junction bases not matched to a gene: 13. Per germline, CDR1 DFQATT and CDR2 SNEGSKA (reference sequence). CDR3 length: 17 residues. This clonotype was seen repeatedly, ten times or more. Its antigen is currently unknown. Amplification targeted TCR beta CDR3 regions from RNA transcripts. The TCR CDR3 first-round RT-PCR relied on the HTBI primer set. In TCRdb, the multiplex PCR reads were re-called with MiXCR into one record per CDR3 protein. The data show some 370,000 distinct CDR3 sequences, about a sixth seen once. Hyperthyroidism in the patients, aged 18 to 65, was newly diagnosed and under 2 months in duration.

The TCR sequence derives from a woman between 25 and 40 years old with Graves' hyperthyroidism that later progressed to Graves' ophthalmopathy. Sequencing was done on a sample of blood. This chain links TRBV20-1 with TRBJ2-3; TRBD2 matches at 8 bases. The CDR3 protein is CSARATRGGRYTDTQYF. The CDR3 coding sequence is TGCAGTGCTAGGGCGACCCGGGGGGGTCGATACACAGATACGCAGTATTTT.